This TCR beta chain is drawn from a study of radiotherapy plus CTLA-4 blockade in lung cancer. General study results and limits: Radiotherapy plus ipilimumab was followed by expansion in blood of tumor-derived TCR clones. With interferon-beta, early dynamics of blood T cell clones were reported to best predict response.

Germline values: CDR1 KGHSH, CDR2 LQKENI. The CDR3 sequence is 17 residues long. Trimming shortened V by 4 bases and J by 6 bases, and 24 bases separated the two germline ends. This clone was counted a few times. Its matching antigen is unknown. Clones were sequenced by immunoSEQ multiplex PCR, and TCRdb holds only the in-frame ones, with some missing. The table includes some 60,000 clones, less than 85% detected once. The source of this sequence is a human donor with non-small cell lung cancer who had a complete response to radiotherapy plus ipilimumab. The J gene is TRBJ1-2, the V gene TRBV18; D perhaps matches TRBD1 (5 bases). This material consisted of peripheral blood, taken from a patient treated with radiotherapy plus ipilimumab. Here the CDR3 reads CASSRFGAETGANGYTF. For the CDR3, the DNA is TGTGCCAGCTCACGCTTTGGGGCCGAGACGGGAGCGAATGGCTACACCTTC.